This T cell receptor beta chain was captured by sequencing in a study of OX40 agonist ivuxolimab in advanced cancers. For context, the study as a whole: Ivuxolimab was an agonistic, fully human IgG2 monoclonal antibody directed against OX40 (CD134), a costimulatory receptor. Intravenous ivuxolimab was administered to patients every 2 weeks at six dose levels: 0.01, 0.1, 0.3, 1.5, 3 and 10 mg/kg. Of the roughly 52 dose-escalation patients, hepatocellular carcinoma was present in about 20, melanoma in around 15, renal cell carcinoma in 9 and head and neck cancer in 9. In the dose-escalation cohort, approximately 80% of patients were male, and the mean age was roughly 56 years with a range of about 23 to 79. Prior anti-PD-1, anti-PD-L1 or anti-CTLA-4 therapy was permitted, and approximately 40% of dose-escalation patients had received checkpoint inhibitors. Partial responses were achieved by three dose-escalation patients, of whom one had hepatocellular carcinoma and two had cutaneous melanoma. The purpose of peripheral TCRbeta sequencing was to test whether ivuxolimab changed TCR sequence diversity and led to clonal T-cell expansion. The paper covers the monotherapy dose-escalation part of the phase I ivuxolimab trial, which included N of about 50 patients. Overall results and qualifications from the work: Clonal expansion of both CD4+ and CD8+ blood T cells was observed from baseline to week 6 at doses 0.1 to 3.0 mg/kg. Which antigens the clonally expanded peripheral T cells were specific for was not determined. Low levels of normalized T-cell clonal expansion were also seen in some patients who did not respond. Partial responders in the 0.1-3.0 mg/kg groups had among the lowest normalized peripheral clonal expansion, especially among CD8+ T cells. After ivuxolimab, more expanded clones were found on average in CD8+ T cells than in CD4+ T cells.

Genomic DNA was extracted from sorted cells for sequencing of the TCRbeta CDR3 region. TCRbeta CDR3 regions were sequenced using the immunoSEQ Assay. TCRdb's version of the immuneACCESS table is confined to in-frame rearrangements and falls short of the full clone set. An unresolved V gene accounts for under half of the shortfall where checked; the remainder is of unknown origin. The sample profile shows about 26,000 clones; 65% to 80% of them were found once. The top ten clones comprise approximately 14% of the sample. The trial excluded patients who had a history of autoimmune disease or who were on systemic immunosuppression. Peripheral blood for TCR sequencing was collected from all dose cohorts at baseline, on cycle 4 day 1, and on cycle 7 day 1. The samples were taken from a phase I, first-in-human, multicenter, open-label dose-escalation trial of ivuxolimab. Adults with locally advanced or metastatic melanoma, renal cell, hepatocellular, or head and neck squamous cell carcinoma were enrolled in the trial. Before TCR sequencing, CD4+ T cells and CD8+ T cells were sorted from peripheral blood as separate populations.

With regard to this clone: Its cognate antigen has yet to be identified. Qualities for individual bases were not recorded, and no much larger clone is one base off.

CDR1 and CDR2 are drawn from the germline V gene (reference sequence): SEHNR, FQNEAQ. Spanning cysteine to phenylalanine, the CDR3 consists of 17 amino acids. The only DNA kept is the CDR3, 51 bases in frame from the first base. V is clipped by 3 bases and J by 0 bases, and the sequence between their germline boundaries is 17 bases long. The chain joins TRBV7-9 to TRBJ1-1; the D region possibly corresponds to TRBD1 (5 bases align). The receptor's source is an adult with an advanced solid tumor such as melanoma, head and neck, liver or kidney cancer. Sample: CD4+ or CD8+ T cells sorted from blood, taken in a trial of the OX40 agonist ivuxolimab. The CDR3 protein sequence reads: CASSFPIEGSMNTEAFF. At the DNA level, the sequence is TGTGCCAGCAGCTTCCCCATTGAGGGGTCAATGAACACTGAAGCTTTCTTT. Beyond the CDR3, the reference TRBV7-9 and TRBJ1-1 genes provide the residues; the full variable domain reads: DTGVSQNPRHKITKRGQNVTFRCDPISEHNRLYWYRQTLGQGPEFLTYFQNEAQLEKSRLLSDRFSAERPKGSFSTLEIQRTEQGDSAMYLCASSFPIEGSMNTEAFFGQGTRLTVV.